This TCR beta chain was recovered during a study of blood T cell repertoires in COVID-19 (dated by TCRdb to about 2020). In terms of the full investigation: Samples covering the acute and convalescent phases of COVID-19 were provided by collaborators in the United States, Italy and Spain. Where available, HLA class I and class II types were obtained from metadata supplied by the sample provider rather than from assay-based typing. The samples were drawn from two sources: the first 160 participants of the ongoing ImmuneRACE study, and 1,254 subjects contributed by 6 global collaborators. Nearly every sample came with metadata listing a de-identified subject ID, COVID-19 status, age in years and sex. The repertoires were released in a freely available public database intended as a resource for research on the immune response to SARS-CoV-2. The prospective study material was composed of cDNA or gDNA derived from T cells, B-cell-depleted T cells, or PBMCs. Deeply sampled blood TCRbeta repertoires from subjects exposed to, actively infected with, or recovered from COVID-19 were included in the dataset. Findings and caveats that apply to the study as a whole: Clinical and demographic metadata were provided uncurated, with the amount varying by source and participant.

From the cysteine up to the phenylalanine, the CDR3 has a length of 13 residues. Of the read, only the CDR3 DNA is kept; its 39 bases are in frame from base 1. CDR1 SNHLY and CDR2 FYNNEI were looked up in the germline V gene. The V and J ends are trimmed by 7 bases and 4 bases, leaving 11 bases between them. About this clone: What antigen it recognizes has not been identified. The record has no base qualities; no much larger clone is one base away.

Another Seattle source contributed samples from volunteer blood donors who had recovered from COVID-19. Each collaborating institution followed its own protocols to collect whole blood in K2EDTA tubes. Collaborator samples were shipped for TCRbeta analysis as frozen whole blood, isolated PBMCs, or DNA extracted from either sample type. The immunoSEQ Assay, a bias-controlled multiplex PCR, was used to amplify TCRbeta CDR3 regions from genomic DNA. As for how the authors treated the data: The number of nucleated cells in each sample was estimated from the amplification of reference gene primers within the assay. To quantify the absolute abundance of each unique TCRbeta CDR3 rearrangement, sequence reads were collapsed and filtered. For each sample, productive Simpson clonality was calculated as the square root of Simpson's diversity index over productive rearrangements. TCRdb holds this immuneACCESS table with in-frame rearrangements only. Some clones are missing; in checked studies, unresolved V genes explain under half, and the rest has no known cause. That table furnishes V, J and clone size, whereas the DNA furnished D and trimming. The sample includes roughly 72,000 clones, with 80% observed a single time. The ten largest make up 18% of the sample.

The receptor was isolated from a man aged 70 or older who had recovered from COVID-19. The sequencing sample was made of peripheral blood. The rearranged chain carries TRBV2 and TRBJ2-1, and TRBD1 may be the D gene, going by 5 matching bases. The encoded CDR3 is CASTVGPYNEQFF. The sequence in DNA is TGTGCCAGCACAGTGGGGCCATACAATGAGCAGTTCTTC. The CDR3 plus the reference TRBV2 and TRBJ2-1 genes for the other parts give the full variable domain: EPEVTQTPSHQVTQMGQEVILRCVPISNHLYFYWYRQILGQKVEFLVSFYNNEISEKSEIFDDQFSVERPDGSNFTLKIRSTKLEDSAMYFCASTVGPYNEQFFGPGTRLTVL.